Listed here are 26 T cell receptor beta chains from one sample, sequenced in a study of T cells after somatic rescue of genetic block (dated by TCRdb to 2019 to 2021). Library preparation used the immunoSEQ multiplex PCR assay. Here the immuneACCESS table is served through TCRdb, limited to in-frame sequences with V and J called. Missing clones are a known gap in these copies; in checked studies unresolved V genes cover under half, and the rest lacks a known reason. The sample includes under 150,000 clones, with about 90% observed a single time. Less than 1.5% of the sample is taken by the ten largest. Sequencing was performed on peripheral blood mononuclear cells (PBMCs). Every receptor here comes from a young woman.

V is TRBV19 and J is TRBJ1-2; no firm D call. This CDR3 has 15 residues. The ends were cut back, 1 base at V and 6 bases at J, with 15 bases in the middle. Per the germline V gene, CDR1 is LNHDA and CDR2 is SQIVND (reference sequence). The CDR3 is CASSIGNTRIDGYTF. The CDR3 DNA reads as TGTGCCAGTAGTATAGGAAACACCCGCATAGATGGCTACACCTTC.

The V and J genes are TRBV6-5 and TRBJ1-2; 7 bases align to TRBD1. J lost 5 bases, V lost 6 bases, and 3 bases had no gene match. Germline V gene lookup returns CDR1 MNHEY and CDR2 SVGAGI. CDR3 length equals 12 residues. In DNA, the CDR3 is TGTGCCAGCAGCCCGACAGGGTATGGCTACACCTTC. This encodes CASSPTGYGYTF.

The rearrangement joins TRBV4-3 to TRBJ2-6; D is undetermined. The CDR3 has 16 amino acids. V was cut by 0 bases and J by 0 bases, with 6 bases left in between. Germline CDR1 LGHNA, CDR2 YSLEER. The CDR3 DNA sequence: TGCGCCAGCAGCCAAGATCTGAGCTCTGGGGCCAACGTCCTGACTTTC. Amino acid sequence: CASSQDLSSGANVLTF.

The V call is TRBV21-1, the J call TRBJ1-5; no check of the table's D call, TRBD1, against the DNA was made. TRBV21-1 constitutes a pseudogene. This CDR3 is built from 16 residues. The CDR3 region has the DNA TGTGCCAGCAGCAAAGAGGGACAGTATAGCAATCAGCCCCAGCATTTT. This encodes CASSKEGQYSNQPQHF.

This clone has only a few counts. The CDR3 DNA sequence: TGTGCCAGCAGCTCCCAGGCGGGACAGGGCGGAGAGACCCAGTACTTC. Encoded protein: CASSSQAGQGGETQYF. The chain combines TRBV7-8 with TRBJ2-5, with TRBD1 matching over 9 bases. V dropped 4 bases and J dropped 4; count of bases not matched to a gene: 10. The germline gives CDR1 SGHVS, CDR2 FQNEAQ. The length of the CDR3 is 16 residues.

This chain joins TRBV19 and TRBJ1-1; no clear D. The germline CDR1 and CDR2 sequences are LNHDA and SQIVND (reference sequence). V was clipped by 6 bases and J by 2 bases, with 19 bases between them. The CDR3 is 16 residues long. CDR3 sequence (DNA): TGTGCCAGTAGAGTTCGCCCTAAGGCACCAAACACTGAAGCTTTCTTT. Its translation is CASRVRPKAPNTEAFF.

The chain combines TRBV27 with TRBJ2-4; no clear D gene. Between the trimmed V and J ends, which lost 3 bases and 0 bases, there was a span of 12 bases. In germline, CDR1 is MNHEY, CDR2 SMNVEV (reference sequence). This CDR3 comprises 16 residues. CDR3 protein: CASSFTLDLAKNIQYF. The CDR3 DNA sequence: TGTGCCAGCAGTTTCACCCTAGACCTAGCCAAAAACATTCAGTACTTC.

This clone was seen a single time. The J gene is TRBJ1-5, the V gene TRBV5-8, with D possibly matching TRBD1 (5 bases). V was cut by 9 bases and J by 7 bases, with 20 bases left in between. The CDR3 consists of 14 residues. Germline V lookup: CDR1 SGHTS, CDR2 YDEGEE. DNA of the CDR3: TGTGCCACCACAGCGGGGGGTCAGGGACAGCCCCAGCATTTT. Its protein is CATTAGGQGQPQHF.

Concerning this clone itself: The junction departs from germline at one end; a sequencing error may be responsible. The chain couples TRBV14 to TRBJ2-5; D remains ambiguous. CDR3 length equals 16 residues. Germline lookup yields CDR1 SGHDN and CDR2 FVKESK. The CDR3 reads CASGQQLSGLGETQYF. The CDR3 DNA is TGTGCCAGCGGCCAACAATTATCCGGCCTTGGGGAGACCCAGTACTTC.

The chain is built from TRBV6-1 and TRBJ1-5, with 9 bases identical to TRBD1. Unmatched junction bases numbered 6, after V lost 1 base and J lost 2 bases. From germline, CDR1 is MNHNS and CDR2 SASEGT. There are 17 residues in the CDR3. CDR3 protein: CASSEGERTGGNQPQHF. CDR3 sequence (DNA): TGTGCCAGCAGTGAAGGCGAACGGACAGGGGGCAATCAGCCCCAGCATTTT.

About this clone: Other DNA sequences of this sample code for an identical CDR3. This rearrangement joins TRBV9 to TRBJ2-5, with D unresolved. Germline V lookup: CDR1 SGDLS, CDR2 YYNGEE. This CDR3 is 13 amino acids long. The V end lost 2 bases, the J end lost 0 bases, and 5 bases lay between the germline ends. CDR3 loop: CASSVGHQETQYF. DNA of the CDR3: TGTGCCAGCAGCGTCGGACACCAAGAGACCCAGTACTTC.

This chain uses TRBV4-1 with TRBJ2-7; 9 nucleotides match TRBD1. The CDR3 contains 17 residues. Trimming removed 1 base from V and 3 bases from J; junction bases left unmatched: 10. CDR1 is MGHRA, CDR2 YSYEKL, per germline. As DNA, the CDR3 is TGCGCCAGCAGCCAAGTTGTGGTACAGGGGGCCCGCTACGAGCAGTACTTC. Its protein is CASSQVVVQGARYEQYF.

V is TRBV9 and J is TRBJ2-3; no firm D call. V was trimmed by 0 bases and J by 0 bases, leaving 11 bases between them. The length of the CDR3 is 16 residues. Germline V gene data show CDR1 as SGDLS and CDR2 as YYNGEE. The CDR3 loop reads CASSVVSAPSTDTQYF. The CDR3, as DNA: TGTGCCAGCAGCGTAGTATCTGCCCCTAGCACAGATACGCAGTATTTT.

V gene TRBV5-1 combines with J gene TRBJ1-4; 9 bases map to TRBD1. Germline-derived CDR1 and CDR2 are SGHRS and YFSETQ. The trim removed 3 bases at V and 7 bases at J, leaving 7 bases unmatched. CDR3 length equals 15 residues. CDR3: CASSWGDREGEKLFF. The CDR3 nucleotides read TGCGCCAGCAGCTGGGGGGACAGGGAGGGTGAAAAACTGTTTTTT.

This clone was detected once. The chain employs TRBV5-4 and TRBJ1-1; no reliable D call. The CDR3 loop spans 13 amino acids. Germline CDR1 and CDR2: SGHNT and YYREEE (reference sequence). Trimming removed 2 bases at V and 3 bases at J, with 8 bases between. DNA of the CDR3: TGTGCCAGCAGCTTCTCCACTTACACTGAAGCTTTCTTT. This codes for CASSFSTYTEAFF.

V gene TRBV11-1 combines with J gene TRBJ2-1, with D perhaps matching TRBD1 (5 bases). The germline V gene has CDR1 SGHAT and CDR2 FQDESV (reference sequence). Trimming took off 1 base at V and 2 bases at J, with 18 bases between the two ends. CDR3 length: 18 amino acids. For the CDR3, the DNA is TGTGCCAGCAGCTTAGACAGGCCTTACAGCGCAACCTACAATGAGCAGTTCTTC. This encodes CASSLDRPYSATYNEQFF.

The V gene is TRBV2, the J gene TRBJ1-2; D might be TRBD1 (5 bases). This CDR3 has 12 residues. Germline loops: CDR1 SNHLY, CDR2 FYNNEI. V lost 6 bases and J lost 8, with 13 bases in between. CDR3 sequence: CASRGGTRGYTF. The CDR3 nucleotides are TGTGCCAGCAGGGGGGGAACTAGAGGCTACACCTTC.

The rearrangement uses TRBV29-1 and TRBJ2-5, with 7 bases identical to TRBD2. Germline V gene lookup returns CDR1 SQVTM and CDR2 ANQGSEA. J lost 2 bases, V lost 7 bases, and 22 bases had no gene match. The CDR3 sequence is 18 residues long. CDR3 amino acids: CSALGGNTPREEQETQYF. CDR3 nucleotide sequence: TGCAGCGCTCTCGGGGGGAATACCCCCCGAGAGGAGCAAGAGACCCAGTACTTC.

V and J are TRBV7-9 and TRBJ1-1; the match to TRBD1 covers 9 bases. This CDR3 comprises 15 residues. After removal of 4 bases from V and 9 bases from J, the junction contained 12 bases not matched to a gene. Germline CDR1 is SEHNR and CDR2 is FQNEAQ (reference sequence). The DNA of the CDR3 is TGTGCCAGCAGCTACCTCACAGGGGGCGAATCTAAAGCTTTCTTT. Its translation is CASSYLTGGESKAFF.

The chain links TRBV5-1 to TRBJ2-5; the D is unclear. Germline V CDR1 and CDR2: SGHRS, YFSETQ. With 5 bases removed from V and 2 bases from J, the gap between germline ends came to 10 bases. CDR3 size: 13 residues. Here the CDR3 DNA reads TGCGCCAGCAGGGCCGGCCTTCAAGAGACCCAGTACTTC. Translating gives CASRAGLQETQYF.

The CDR3 bases are TGTGCCAGCAGCTCTTGGGGGACTCGTCGGCAAGAGACCCAGTACTTC. Its translation is CASSSWGTRRQETQYF. V usage is TRBV7-9 and J usage is TRBJ2-5; possible D gene TRBD2, 6 bases. The V end was cut by 4 bases, the J end by 2 bases, with 17 bases between. CDR1 is SEHNR and CDR2 is FQNEAQ in the germline V gene (reference sequence). This CDR3 region has 16 residues.

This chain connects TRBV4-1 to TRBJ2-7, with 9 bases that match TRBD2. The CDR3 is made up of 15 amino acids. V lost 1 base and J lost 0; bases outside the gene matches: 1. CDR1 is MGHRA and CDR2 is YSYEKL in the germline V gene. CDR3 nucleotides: TGCGCCAGCAGCCAAGGAGCGGGGGGCTCCTACGAGCAGTACTTC. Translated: CASSQGAGGSYEQYF.

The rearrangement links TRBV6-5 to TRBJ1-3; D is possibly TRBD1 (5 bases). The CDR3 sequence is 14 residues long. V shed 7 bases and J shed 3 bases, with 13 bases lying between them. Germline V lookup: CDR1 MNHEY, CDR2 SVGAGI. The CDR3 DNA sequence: TGTGCCAGCATGCGGAGGGGCTATGGAAACACCATATATTTT. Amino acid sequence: CASMRRGYGNTIYF.

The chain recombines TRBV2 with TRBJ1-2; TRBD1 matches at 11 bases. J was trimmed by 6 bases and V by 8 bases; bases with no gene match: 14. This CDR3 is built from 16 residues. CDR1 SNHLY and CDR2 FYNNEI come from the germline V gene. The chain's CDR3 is CASDNSGTGGVNGYTF. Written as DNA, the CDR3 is TGTGCCAGCGATAACTCGGGGACAGGGGGAGTAAATGGCTACACCTTC.

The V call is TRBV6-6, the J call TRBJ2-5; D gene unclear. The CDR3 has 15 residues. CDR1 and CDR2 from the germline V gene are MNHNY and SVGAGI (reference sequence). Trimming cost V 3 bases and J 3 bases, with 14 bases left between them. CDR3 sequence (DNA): TGTGCCAGCAGTTATCGGCCAGGCCATGAAGAGACCCAGTACTTC. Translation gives CASSYRPGHEETQYF.

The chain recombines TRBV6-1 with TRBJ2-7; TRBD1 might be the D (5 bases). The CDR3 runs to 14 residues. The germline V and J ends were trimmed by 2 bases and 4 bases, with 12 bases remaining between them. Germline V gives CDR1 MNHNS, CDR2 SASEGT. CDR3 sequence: CASSENRLRYEQYF. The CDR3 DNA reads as TGTGCCAGCAGTGAAAACAGGTTGAGGTACGAGCAGTACTTC.